What follows is one T cell receptor beta chain and its context. Its antigen is not yet known. The record has no base qualities; no much larger clone is one base away. Peripheral blood CD8+ and CD4+ T cells from healthy donors, Susac syndrome patients and multiple sclerosis patients were profiled by high-throughput TCR beta sequencing. Multiple sclerosis controls were treatment-naive patients with stable or active relapsing-remitting disease fulfilling revised McDonald criteria. Bulk CD8+ and CD4+ T cells were purified magnetically by negative isolation, whereas CD8+ TEMRA cells were enriched by FACS. Blood was collected in EDTA tubes and processed within 24 hours, with PBMCs isolated through density gradient centrifugation. PBMCs intended for TCR sequencing were cryopreserved in liquid nitrogen and were subsequently thawed in a 37 degrees C water bath. The sorted or isolated CD4+, CD8+ and CD8+ TEMRA cells had a purity of 90% or higher.

This sample is drawn from a study of CD8 T cells in Susac syndrome (dated 2019 in TCRdb). As for the study more broadly: The study used repertoire sequencing to test whether antigen drove CD8+ T cell activation and differentiation in Susac syndrome. CD8+ T cell repertoire clonality was compared between about a dozen healthy donors, some 14 Susac syndrome patients and around 16 multiple sclerosis patients.

What the study reported, not specific to this receptor: The TCR sequencing and HLA analysis was acknowledged to have included a relatively small number of individuals.

RNA was extracted with the RNeasy kit and about 0.5 to 1 ug was reverse transcribed using random hexamers. TCR beta CDR3 regions were amplified with the immunoSEQ multiplex PCR assay covering 54 Vbeta and 13 Jbeta segments. To correct PCR amplification bias, a synthetic template baseline was used for both primer optimization and computational correction. Regarding the original processing steps: Reads were annotated to V, D and J genes according to IMGT and were analyzed with immunoSEQ Analyzer, with only productive sequences retained. Clonality was calculated as one minus the Shannon entropy normalized by log2 of the number of productive unique sequences. For each patient and control, public and private clones were evaluated among the 100 most prevalent clones. Susac-specific clones were defined as absent from healthy and MS cohorts, some 1,000 published viral clones and other ImmuneACCESS disease sequences. TCRdb trimmed the raw reads at Q25, called clones with MiXCR and kept productive beta chains. Identical CDR3 protein sequences are pooled into one entry, listed with their most common genes and DNA. Clone size and V and J calls follow TCRdb, not the original study. The sample has about 280,000 distinct CDR3 sequences on record, about 85% of them singletons. The leading ten clones occupy approximately 0.11% of the sample.

CDR1 is given as MDHEN and CDR2 as SYDVKM, both from the germline V gene. The junction shows trimming of 3 bases on V and 3 bases on J, plus 11 bases between the germline ends. The CDR3 runs 14 residues from the cysteine to the phenylalanine. Of all the DNA, just the CDR3 is kept, 42 bases in frame from base 1. The chain is assembled from TRBV28 and TRBJ2-5, with TRBD1 perhaps the D gene, on 6 matching bases. Sequencing was carried out using CD8+ T cells from PBMCs. The clonotype was recovered from a human donor with multiple sclerosis. The nucleotide sequence is TGTGCCAGCAGTTTGAGGACAGAGGAAGAGACCCAGTACTTC. Its amino acids are CASSLRTEEETQYF.